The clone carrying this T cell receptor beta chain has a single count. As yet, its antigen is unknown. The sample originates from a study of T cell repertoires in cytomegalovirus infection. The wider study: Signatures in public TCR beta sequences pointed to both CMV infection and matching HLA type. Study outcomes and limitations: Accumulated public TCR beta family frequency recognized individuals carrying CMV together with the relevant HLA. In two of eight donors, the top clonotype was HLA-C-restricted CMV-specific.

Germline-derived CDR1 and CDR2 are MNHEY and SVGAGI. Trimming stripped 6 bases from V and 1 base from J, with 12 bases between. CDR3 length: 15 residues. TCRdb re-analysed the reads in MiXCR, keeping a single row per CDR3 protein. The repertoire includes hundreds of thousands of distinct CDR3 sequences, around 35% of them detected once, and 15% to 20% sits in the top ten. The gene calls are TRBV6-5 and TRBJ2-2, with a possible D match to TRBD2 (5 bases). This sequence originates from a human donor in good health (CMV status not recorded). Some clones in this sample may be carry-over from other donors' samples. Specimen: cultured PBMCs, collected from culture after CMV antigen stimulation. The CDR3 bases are TGTGCCAGCAGCCGGAGGAGCGGGAACACCGGGGAGCTGTTTTTT. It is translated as CASSRRSGNTGELFF.